A selection of T cell receptor beta chains follows, all from one sample in a study of T cells in Graves' hyperthyroidism and ophthalmopathy. Via MiXCR, TCRdb re-called the multiplex PCR reads, giving one row per CDR3 protein. Of over 500,000 distinct CDR3 sequences listed, approximately 48% are singletons. Sequencing was carried out using peripheral blood or thyroid tissue (not recorded which). The receptors stem from an adult woman with Graves' disease, either hyperthyroidism or ophthalmopathy (not recorded which). Each CDR3 is given with its conserved first and last residue. D genes are given only for firm matches. Not all rows give a size; the values are once, few, many and, for expanded clones, a class.

TRBV10-2	TRBD1	13	TRBJ1-2	NA	CASSQGEDYGYTF	TGCGCCAGCAGTCAGGGGGAGGACTATGGCTACACCTTC
TRBV19	TRBD1	14	TRBJ1-6	many	CASRQGLYNSPLHF	TGTGCCAGCAGACAGGGGCTCTATAATTCACCCCTCCACTTT
TRBV6-5	NA	12	TRBJ1-1	many	CASIEGGVRAFF	TGTGCCAGCATCGAGGGCGGCGTACGAGCTTTCTTT
TRBV9	TRBD1	17	TRBJ2-7	many	CASSPSVGQGASNEQYF	TGTGCCAGCAGCCCCTCTGTGGGACAGGGGGCCAGTAACGAGCAGTACTTC
TRBV3-1	TRBD1	14	TRBJ1-1	many	CASSRQGPRSEAFF	TGTGCCAGCAGCCGACAGGGTCCTCGTTCTGAAGCTTTCTTT
TRBV6-1	NA	13	TRBJ2-2	NA	CASSEGHTGELFF	TGTGCCAGCAGTGAGGGACACACCGGGGAGCTGTTTTTT
TRBV10-3	NA	10	TRBJ2-5	NA	CAIGEETQYF	TGTGCCATCGGGGAAGAGACCCAGTACTTC
TRBV2	TRBD2	16	TRBJ2-7	many	CASTPPSVAGLYEQYF	TGTGCCAGCACCCCGCCTTCGGTAGCGGGACTCTACGAGCAGTACTTC
TRBV7-9	NA	15	TRBJ2-3	few	CASSLLGGKTDTQYF	TGTGCCAGCAGCTTATTGGGCGGAAAGACAGATACGCAGTATTTT
TRBV19	NA	14	TRBJ1-2	many	CASSIDTVGYGYTF	TGTGCCAGTAGTATAGATACAGTGGGCTATGGCTACACCTTC
TRBV13	TRBD1	15	TRBJ2-7	NA	CASSKGQGGIYEQYF	TGTGCCAGCAGCAAGGGACAGGGGGGTATCTACGAGCAGTACTTC
TRBV7-2	NA	14	TRBJ1-5	once	CASSLGGLDQPQHF	TGTGCCAGCAGCTTAGGCGGGCTTGATCAGCCCCAGCATTTT
TRBV2	NA	11	TRBJ2-2	few	CATRDTGELFF	TGTGCCACCCGGGACACCGGGGAGCTGTTTTTT
TRBV11-2	NA	15	TRBJ2-2	many	CASGPYRTNTGELFF	TGTGCCAGCGGACCATACAGGACCAACACCGGGGAGCTGTTTTTT
TRBV7-6	NA	12	TRBJ1-1	NA	CASSLHGSEAFF	TGTGCCAGCAGCTTGCACGGGTCTGAAGCTTTCTTT
TRBV19	NA	14	TRBJ1-1	NA	CASRMTGLNTEAFF	TGTGCCAGTAGGATGACAGGACTCAACACTGAAGCTTTCTTT
TRBV7-9	NA	16	TRBJ2-5	many	CASSPTRLFGQETQYF	TGTGCCAGCAGCCCGACTAGACTTTTCGGGCAAGAGACCCAGTACTTC
TRBV10-3	NA	11	TRBJ1-1	NA	CAISQGTEAFF	TGTGCCATCAGCCAGGGCACTGAAGCTTTCTTT
TRBV27	NA	8	TRBJ1-1	NA	CASIPAFF	TGTGCCAGCATCCCAGCTTTCTTT
TRBV13	NA	14	TRBJ2-7	many	CASSTRRTTYEQYF	TGTGCCAGCAGCACCCGGAGGACCACCTACGAGCAGTACTTC
TRBV13	TRBD2	20	TRBJ2-5	NA	CASSPRGVFSSAGGRETQYF	TGTGCCAGCAGCCCCCGAGGTGTGTTCTCGTCAGCGGGAGGCCGGGAGACCCAGTACTTC
TRBV19	NA	14	TRBJ1-5	many	CASTRTVYNQPQHF	TGTGCCAGTACGCGGACAGTATATAATCAGCCCCAGCATTTT
TRBV10-3	TRBD1	13	TRBJ1-2	NA	CAIQGQGASGYTF	TGTGCCATCCAGGGACAGGGGGCGTCCGGCTACACCTTC
TRBV9	NA	14	TRBJ1-2	once	CASSNTGFRYGYTF	TGTGCCAGCAGTAACACCGGGTTCCGCTATGGCTACACCTTC
TRBV5-1	TRBD2	13	TRBJ2-7	NA	CASRASGNNEQYF	TGCGCCAGCAGGGCTAGCGGGAACAACGAGCAGTACTTC
TRBV6-1	NA	12	TRBJ1-2	many	CASSVEGLGYTF	TGTGCCAGCAGTGTGGAAGGTCTTGGCTACACCTTC
TRBV6-5	NA	14	TRBJ2-2	few	CASTPGGNTGELFF	TGTGCCAGCACCCCTGGGGGAAACACCGGGGAGCTGTTTTTT
TRBV7-2	NA	14	TRBJ2-5	NA	CASRPPTGRETQHF	TGTGCCAGCAGACCGCCGACAGGTCGGGAGACCCAACACTTC
TRBV7-9	TRBD1	16	TRBJ1-4	NA	CASSRQPGTANEKLFF	TGTGCCAGCAGCCGACAGCCCGGGACAGCCAATGAAAAACTGTTTTTT
TRBV19	NA	14	TRBJ1-1	many	CASSLGHRNTEAFF	TGTGCCAGTAGTTTGGGACATCGAAACACTGAAGCTTTCTTT
TRBV20-1	NA	15	TRBJ1-2	many	CSARSGGGLNYGYTF	TGCAGTGCTAGATCCGGGGGGGGCCTCAACTATGGCTACACCTTC
TRBV5-1	NA	14	TRBJ1-4	many	CASSFSGTAEKLFF	TGCGCCAGCAGCTTCTCCGGGACGGCAGAAAAACTGTTTTTT
TRBV20-1	NA	14	TRBJ1-1	many	CSARDQGTYTEAFF	TGCAGTGCTAGAGATCAGGGCACCTACACTGAAGCTTTCTTT
TRBV15	TRBD1	18	TRBJ1-2	NA	CATRTGRGGDATPYGYTF	TGTGCCACCAGAACTGGACGAGGGGGCGACGCGACCCCCTATGGCTACACCTTC
TRBV2	NA	11	TRBJ1-2	NA	CASSDAGFNTF	TGTGCCAGCAGCGATGCGGGGTTCAACACCTTC
TRBV15	NA	14	TRBJ1-1	NA	CAASRVLRGPEAFF	TGTGCCGCCAGCAGAGTTTTGCGGGGTCCTGAAGCTTTCTTT
TRBV7-3	TRBD1	13	TRBJ1-4	NA	CASSAADRGKLFF	TGTGCCAGCAGCGCCGCGGACAGGGGGAAACTGTTTTTT
TRBV25-1	NA	13	TRBJ1-2	once	CATRGNEVGGYTF	TGTGCCACCAGGGGAAACGAAGTAGGTGGCTACACCTTC
TRBV20-1	TRBD1	14	TRBJ1-1	NA	CSAADRGRRTEAFF	TGCAGTGCCGCGGACAGGGGGCGTCGGACTGAAGCTTTCTTT
TRBV2	TRBD1	13	TRBJ1-2	NA	CASSRDRGRGYTF	TGTGCCAGCAGTCGGGACAGGGGGCGAGGCTACACCTTC
TRBV6-5	TRBD1	15	TRBJ1-5	NA	CASRTGQGASQPQHF	TGTGCCAGCAGAACTGGACAGGGGGCGAGTCAGCCCCAGCATTTT
TRBV7-3	TRBD2	14	TRBJ2-5	once	CASSLGSGTQTQYF	TGTGCCAGCAGCTTAGGGAGCGGGACCCAGACCCAGTACTTC
TRBV10-3	NA	14	TRBJ1-1	few	CAISESDSNTEAFF	TGTGCCATCAGTGAGTCGGATTCGAACACTGAAGCTTTCTTT
TRBV28	TRBD1	17	TRBJ1-1	once	CASENYAGGSLNTEAFF	TGTGCCAGCGAGAACTATGCAGGGGGCTCATTGAACACTGAAGCTTTCTTT
TRBV24-1	NA	11	TRBJ2-2	few	CATSHGWELFF	TGTGCCACCTCTCACGGGTGGGAGCTGTTTTTT
TRBV10-3	NA	15	TRBJ2-6	NA	CAIGARDTGANVLTF	TGTGCCATCGGGGCGAGGGACACTGGGGCCAACGTCCTGACTTTC
TRBV6-2/TRBV6-3	TRBD1	16	TRBJ1-1	few	CASRRSRTGGNTEAFF	TGTGCCAGCAGGCGCTCTCGGACAGGGGGGAACACTGAAGCTTTCTTT
TRBV10-3	TRBD2	19	TRBJ2-1	NA	CAISGGLAGGGGSYNEQFF	TGTGCCATCAGTGGGGGACTAGCGGGAGGAGGAGGGTCCTACAATGAGCAGTTCTTC
TRBV10-3	TRBD2	13	TRBJ2-2	many	CAIGGGNTGELFF	TGTGCCATCGGCGGGGGTAACACCGGGGAGCTGTTTTTT
TRBV19	NA	17	TRBJ1-2	many	CASSIVLSQGQRGGYTF	TGTGCCAGTAGTATAGTACTTTCACAGGGTCAACGAGGTGGCTACACCTTC